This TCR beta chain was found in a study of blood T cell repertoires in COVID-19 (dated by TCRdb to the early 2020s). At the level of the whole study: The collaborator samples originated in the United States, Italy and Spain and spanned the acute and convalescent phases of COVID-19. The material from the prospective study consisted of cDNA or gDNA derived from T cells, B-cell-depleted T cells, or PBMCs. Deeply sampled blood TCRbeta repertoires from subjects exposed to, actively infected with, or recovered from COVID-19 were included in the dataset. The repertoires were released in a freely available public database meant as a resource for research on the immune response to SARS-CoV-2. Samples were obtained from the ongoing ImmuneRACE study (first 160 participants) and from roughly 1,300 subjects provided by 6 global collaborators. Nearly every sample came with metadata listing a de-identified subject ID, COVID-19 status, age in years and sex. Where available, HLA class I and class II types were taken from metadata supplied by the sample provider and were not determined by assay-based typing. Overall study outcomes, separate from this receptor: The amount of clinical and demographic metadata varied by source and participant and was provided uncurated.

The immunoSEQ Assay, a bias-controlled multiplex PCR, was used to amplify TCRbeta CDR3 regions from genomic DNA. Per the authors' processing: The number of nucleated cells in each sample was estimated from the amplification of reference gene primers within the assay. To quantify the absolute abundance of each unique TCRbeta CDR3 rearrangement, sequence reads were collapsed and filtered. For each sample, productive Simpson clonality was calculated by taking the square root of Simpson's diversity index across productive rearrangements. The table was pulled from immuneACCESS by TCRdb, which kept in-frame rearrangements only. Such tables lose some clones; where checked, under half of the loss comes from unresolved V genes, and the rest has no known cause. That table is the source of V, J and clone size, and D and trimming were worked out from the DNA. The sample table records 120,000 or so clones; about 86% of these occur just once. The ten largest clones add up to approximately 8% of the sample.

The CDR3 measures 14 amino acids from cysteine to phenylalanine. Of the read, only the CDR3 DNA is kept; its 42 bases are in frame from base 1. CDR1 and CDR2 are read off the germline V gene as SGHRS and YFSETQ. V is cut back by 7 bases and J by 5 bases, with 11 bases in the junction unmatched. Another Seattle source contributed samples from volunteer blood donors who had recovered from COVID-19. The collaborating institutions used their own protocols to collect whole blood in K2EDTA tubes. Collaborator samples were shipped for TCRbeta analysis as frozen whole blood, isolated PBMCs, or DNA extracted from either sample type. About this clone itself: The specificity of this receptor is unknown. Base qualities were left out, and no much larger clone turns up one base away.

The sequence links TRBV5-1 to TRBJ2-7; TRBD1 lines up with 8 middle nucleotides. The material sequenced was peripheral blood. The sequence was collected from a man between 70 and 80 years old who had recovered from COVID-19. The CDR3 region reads CASAPRDRLHEQYF. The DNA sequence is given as TGCGCCAGCGCCCCCCGGGACAGGTTACACGAGCAGTACTTC.